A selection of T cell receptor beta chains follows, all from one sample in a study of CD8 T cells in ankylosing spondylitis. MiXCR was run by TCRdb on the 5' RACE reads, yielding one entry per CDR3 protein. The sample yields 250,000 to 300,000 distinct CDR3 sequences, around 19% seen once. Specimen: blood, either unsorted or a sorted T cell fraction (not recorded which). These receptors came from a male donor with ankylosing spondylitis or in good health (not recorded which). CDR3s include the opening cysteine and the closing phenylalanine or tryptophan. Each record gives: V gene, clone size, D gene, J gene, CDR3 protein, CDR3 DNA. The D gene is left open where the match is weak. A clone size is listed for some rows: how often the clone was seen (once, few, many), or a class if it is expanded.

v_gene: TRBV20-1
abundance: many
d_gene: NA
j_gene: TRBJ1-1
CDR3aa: CSPVPDSNTEAFF
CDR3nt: TGCAGTCCAGTTCCGGACTCGAACACTGAAGCTTTCTTT

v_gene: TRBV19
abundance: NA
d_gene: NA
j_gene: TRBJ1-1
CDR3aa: CASSIGVSANTEAFF
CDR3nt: TGTGCCAGTAGTATAGGGGTGAGCGCGAACACTGAAGCTTTCTTT

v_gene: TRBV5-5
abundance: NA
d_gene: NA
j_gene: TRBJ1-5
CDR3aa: CASSSTVLEQPQHF
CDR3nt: TGTGCCAGCAGCTCCACCGTCTTGGAGCAGCCCCAGCATTTT

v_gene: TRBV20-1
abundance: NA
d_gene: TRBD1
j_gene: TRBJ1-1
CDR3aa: CSAKEGQGGTEAFF
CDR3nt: TGCAGTGCTAAAGAAGGACAGGGAGGCACTGAAGCTTTCTTT

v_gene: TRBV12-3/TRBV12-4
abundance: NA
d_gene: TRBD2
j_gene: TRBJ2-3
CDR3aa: CASRVLAGGGTQYF
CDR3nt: TGTGCCAGCAGAGTTCTAGCGGGAGGCGGTACGCAGTATTTT

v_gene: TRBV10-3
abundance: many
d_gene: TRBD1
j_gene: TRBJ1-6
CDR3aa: CAISSDRGNSPLHF
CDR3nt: TGTGCCATCAGTTCGGACAGGGGTAATTCACCCCTCCACTTT

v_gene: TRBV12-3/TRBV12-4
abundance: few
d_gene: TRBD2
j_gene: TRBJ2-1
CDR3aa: CASSPDGGAYNEQFF
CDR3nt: TGTGCCAGCAGTCCAGACGGGGGGGCATACAATGAGCAGTTCTTC

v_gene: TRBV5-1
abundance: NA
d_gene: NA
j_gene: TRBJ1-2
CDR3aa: CASSLGGRGYTF
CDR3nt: TGCGCCAGCAGCTTGGGTGGCCGAGGCTACACCTTC

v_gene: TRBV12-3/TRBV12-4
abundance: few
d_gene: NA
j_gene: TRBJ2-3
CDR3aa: CASSLKRLDTDTQYF
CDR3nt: TGTGCCAGCAGTTTAAAGCGGCTCGACACAGATACGCAGTATTTT

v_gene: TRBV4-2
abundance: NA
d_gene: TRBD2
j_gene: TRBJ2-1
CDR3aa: CASSQEMLAGVLNLGNEQFF
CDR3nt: TGTGCCAGCAGCCAAGAAATGCTAGCGGGAGTCCTTAATTTGGGCAATGAGCAGTTCTTC

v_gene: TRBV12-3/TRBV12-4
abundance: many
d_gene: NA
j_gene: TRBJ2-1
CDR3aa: CASSIRTLGGNEQFF
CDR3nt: TGTGCCAGCAGCATTAGGACCCTCGGGGGCAATGAGCAGTTCTTC

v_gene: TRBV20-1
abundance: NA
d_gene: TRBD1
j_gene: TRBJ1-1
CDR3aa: CSAHSGTASAEAFF
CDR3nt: TGCAGTGCTCATTCCGGGACAGCAAGCGCTGAAGCTTTCTTT

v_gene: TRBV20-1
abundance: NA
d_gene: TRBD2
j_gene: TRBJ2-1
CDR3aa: CSAVAGGLNNEQFF
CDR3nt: TGCAGTGCTGTAGCGGGAGGGCTCAACAATGAGCAGTTCTTC

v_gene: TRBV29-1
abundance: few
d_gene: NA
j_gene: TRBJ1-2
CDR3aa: CSSEGGYGYTF
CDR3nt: TGCAGCTCCGAGGGAGGCTATGGCTACACCTTC

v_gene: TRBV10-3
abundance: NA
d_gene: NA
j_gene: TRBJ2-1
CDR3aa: CAISDSSYNEQFF
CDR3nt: TGTGCCATCAGTGACAGCTCCTACAATGAGCAGTTCTTC

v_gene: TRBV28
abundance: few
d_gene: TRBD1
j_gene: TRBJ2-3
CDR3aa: CASSQTGGRADTQYF
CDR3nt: TGTGCCAGCAGTCAGACAGGGGGCAGAGCAGATACGCAGTATTTT

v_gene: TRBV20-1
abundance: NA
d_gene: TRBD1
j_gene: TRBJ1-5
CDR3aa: CSASNPGTGYSNQPQHF
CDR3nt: TGCAGTGCAAGCAACCCCGGGACAGGGTATAGCAATCAGCCCCAGCATTTT

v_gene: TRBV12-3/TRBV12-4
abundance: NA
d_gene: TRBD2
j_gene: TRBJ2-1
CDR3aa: CASTIWEGEQFF
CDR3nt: TGTGCCAGCACCATATGGGAGGGTGAGCAGTTCTTC

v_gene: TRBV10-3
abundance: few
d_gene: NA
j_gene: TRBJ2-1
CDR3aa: CAISAQEGRYNEQFF
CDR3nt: TGTGCCATCAGTGCCCAGGAGGGCCGCTACAATGAGCAGTTCTTC

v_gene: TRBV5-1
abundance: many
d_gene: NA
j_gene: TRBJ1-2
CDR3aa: CASSSSRVYDGYTF
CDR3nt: TGCGCCAGCAGCTCCAGCAGGGTTTACGATGGCTACACCTTC

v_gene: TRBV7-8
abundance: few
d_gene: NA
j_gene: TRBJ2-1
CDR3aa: CASSLLGSLNYNEQFF
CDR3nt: TGTGCCAGCAGCTTATTAGGTTCACTTAACTACAATGAGCAGTTCTTC

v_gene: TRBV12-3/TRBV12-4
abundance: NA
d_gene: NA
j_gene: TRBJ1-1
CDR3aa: CASSLGEGDTEAFF
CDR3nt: TGTGCCAGCAGTTTGGGGGAGGGTGACACTGAAGCTTTCTTT

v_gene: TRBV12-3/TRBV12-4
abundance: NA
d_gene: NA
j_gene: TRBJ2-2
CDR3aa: CASSLAGKNTGELFF
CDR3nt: TGTGCCAGCAGTTTAGCTGGCAAGAACACCGGGGAGCTGTTTTTT

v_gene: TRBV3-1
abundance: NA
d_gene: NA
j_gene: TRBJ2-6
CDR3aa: CASTRAPGANVLTF
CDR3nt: TGTGCCAGCACCAGGGCACCTGGGGCCAACGTCCTGACTTTC

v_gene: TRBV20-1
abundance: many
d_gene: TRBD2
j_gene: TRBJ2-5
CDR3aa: CSARKAGGSGETQYF
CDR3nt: TGCAGTGCTAGAAAGGCGGGGGGATCGGGAGAGACCCAGTACTTC

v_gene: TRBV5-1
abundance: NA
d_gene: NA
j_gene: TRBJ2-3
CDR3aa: CASSISTDTQYF
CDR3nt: TGCGCCAGCAGCATTAGCACAGATACGCAGTATTTT

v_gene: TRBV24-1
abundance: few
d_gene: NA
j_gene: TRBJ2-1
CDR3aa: CATSDGGDEQFF
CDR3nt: TGTGCCACCAGTGATGGTGGAGATGAGCAGTTCTTC

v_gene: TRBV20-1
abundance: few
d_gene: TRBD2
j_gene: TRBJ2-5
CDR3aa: CSASPGTSGETQYF
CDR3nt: TGCAGTGCTAGTCCCGGGACTAGCGGAGAGACCCAGTACTTC

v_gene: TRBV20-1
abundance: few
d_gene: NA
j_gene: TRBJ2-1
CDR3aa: CSARDTGAYNEQFF
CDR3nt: TGCAGTGCTAGAGATACGGGGGCCTACAATGAGCAGTTCTTC

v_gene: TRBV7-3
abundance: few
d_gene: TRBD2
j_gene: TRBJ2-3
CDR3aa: CASSTGTSGTQYF
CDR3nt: TGTGCCAGCAGCACAGGGACTAGCGGAACGCAGTATTTT

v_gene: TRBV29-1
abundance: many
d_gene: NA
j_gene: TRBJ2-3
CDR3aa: CSVGTAGYSTDTQYF
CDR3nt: TGCAGCGTCGGAACGGCGGGATATAGCACAGATACGCAGTATTTT

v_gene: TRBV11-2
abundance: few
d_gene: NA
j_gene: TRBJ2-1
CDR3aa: CASSKVAGMEQFF
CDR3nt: TGTGCCAGCAGCAAAGTGGCAGGGATGGAGCAGTTCTTC

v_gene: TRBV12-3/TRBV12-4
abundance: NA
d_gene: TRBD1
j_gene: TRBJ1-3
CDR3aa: CASSDRAGFSGNTIYF
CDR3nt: TGTGCCAGCAGCGACAGGGCTGGATTTTCTGGAAACACCATATATTTT

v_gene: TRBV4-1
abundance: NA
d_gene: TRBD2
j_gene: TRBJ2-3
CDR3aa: CASSQDPGLAGEVDTQYF
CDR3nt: TGCGCCAGCAGCCAAGACCCCGGACTAGCGGGAGAGGTAGATACGCAGTATTTT

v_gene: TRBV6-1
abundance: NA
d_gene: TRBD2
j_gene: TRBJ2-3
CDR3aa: CASRPRSGGTDTQYF
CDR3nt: TGTGCCAGCAGACCCCGTAGCGGGGGCACAGATACGCAGTATTTT

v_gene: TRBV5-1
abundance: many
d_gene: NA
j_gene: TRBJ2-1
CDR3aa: CASRVTGSYEQFF
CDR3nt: TGCGCCAGCAGGGTCACAGGGAGCTATGAGCAGTTCTTC

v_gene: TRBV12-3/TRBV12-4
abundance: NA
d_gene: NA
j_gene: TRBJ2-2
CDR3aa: CASKKGANTGELFF
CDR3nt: TGTGCCAGCAAAAAGGGGGCGAACACCGGGGAGCTGTTTTTT

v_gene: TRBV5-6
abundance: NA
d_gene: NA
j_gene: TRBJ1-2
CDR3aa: CASSHSDRNYGYTF
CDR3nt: TGTGCCAGCAGCCATTCGGACAGAAACTATGGCTACACCTTC

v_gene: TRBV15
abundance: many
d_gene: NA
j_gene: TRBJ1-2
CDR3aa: CATSRDRGGPYGYTF
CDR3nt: TGTGCCACCAGCAGAGATCGAGGAGGCCCTTATGGCTACACCTTC

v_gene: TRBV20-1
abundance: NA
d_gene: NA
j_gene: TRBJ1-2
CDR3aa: CTTDVSNYGYTF
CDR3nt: TGCACAACGGACGTCTCTAACTATGGCTACACCTTC

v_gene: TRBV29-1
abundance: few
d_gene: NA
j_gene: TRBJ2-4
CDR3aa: CSVERGGKNIQYF
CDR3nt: TGCAGCGTTGAACGGGGTGGCAAAAACATTCAGTACTTC

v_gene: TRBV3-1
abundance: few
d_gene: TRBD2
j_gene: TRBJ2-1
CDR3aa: CASSSPGLAKGEQFF
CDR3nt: TGTGCCAGCAGCTCTCCGGGACTAGCGAAGGGTGAGCAGTTCTTC

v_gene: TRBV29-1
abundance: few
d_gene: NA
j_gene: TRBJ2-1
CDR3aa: CSVDRLQFF
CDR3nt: TGCAGCGTTGATAGACTGCAGTTCTTC

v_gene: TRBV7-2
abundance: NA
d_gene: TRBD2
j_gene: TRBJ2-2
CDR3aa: CASSLEFTGGTGELFF
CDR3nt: TGTGCCAGCAGCTTAGAATTCACGGGGGGCACCGGGGAGCTGTTTTTT

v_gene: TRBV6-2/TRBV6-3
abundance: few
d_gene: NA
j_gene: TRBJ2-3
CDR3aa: CASSYSGVTDTQYF
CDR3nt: TGTGCCAGCAGTTACTCTGGAGTCACAGATACGCAGTATTTT

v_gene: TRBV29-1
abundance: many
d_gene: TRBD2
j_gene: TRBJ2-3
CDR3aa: CSVVGLAGERTDTQYF
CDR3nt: TGCAGCGTTGTGGGACTAGCGGGGGAACGCACAGATACGCAGTATTTT

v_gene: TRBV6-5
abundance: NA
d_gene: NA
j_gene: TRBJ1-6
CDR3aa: CASSYRFQGSYNSPLHF
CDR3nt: TGTGCCAGCAGTTACAGGTTTCAGGGATCGTATAATTCACCCCTCCACTTT

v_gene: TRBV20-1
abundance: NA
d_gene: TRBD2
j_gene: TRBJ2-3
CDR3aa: CSASPTLAGMGTQYF
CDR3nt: TGCAGTGCTAGTCCGACGCTAGCGGGGATGGGTACGCAGTATTTT

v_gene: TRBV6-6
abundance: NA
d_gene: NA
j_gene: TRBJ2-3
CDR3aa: CASSHQGDTQYF
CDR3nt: TGTGCCAGCAGCCACCAGGGAGATACGCAGTATTTT

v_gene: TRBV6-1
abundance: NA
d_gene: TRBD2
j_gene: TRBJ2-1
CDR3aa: CASSGRLAGSYNEQFF
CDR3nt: TGTGCCAGCAGTGGGAGACTAGCGGGAAGCTACAATGAGCAGTTCTTC